This T cell receptor (beta chain) emerged from a study of T cells in Graves' hyperthyroidism and ophthalmopathy. Findings of the study overall: Model-based prediction identified ophthalmopathy a median approximately 6.2 months prior to its onset. Most expanded thyroid clonotypes above 0.001 also appeared in blood.

Uncontrolled infection, other autoimmune disease, pregnancy or lactation excluded patients. Cells are PBMCs isolated from roughly 9.3 ml of fresh blood. The investigators amplified TCR beta CDR3 regions from RNA transcripts. The TCR CDR3 first-round RT-PCR relied on the HTBI primer set. TCRdb ran MiXCR on the multiplex PCR reads and lists one entry per CDR3 protein. This sample has around 500,000 distinct CDR3 sequences, with around 16% found just once. About this clonotype: Its specificity is unknown.

Germline V CDR1 and CDR2: MNHEY, SMNVEV (reference sequence). Trimming cost V 3 bases and J 6 bases, with 11 bases left between them. The CDR3 runs to 14 residues. The sequencing input was blood. This rearrangement joins TRBV27 to TRBJ2-2; D not resolved. The sequence derives from a woman in her twenties or thirties with Graves' ophthalmopathy. CDR3 in DNA: TGTGCCAGCAGTTTTGTTGGGCTCCCCGGGGAGCTGTTTTTT. Translating it yields CASSFVGLPGELFF.